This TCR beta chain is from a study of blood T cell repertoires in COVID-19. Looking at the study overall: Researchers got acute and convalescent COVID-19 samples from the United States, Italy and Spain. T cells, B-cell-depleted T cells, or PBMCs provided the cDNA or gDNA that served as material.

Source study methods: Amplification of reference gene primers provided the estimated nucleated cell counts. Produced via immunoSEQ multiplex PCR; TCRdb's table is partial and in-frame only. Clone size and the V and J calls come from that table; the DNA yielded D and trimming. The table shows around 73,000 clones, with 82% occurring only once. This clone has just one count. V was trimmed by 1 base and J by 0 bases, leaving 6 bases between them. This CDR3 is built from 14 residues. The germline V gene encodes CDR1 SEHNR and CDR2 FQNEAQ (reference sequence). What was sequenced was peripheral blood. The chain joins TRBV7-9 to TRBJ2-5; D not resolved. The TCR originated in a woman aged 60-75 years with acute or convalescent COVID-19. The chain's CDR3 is CASSLGSNQETQYF. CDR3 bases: TGTGCCAGCAGCTTAGGGAGCAACCAAGAGACCCAGTACTTC. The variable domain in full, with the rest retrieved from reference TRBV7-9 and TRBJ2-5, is DTGVSQNPRHKITKRGQNVTFRCDPISEHNRLYWYRQTLGQGPEFLTYFQNEAQLEKSRLLSDRFSAERPKGSFSTLEIQRTEQGDSAMYLCASSLGSNQETQYFGPGTRLLVL.